This T cell receptor (beta chain) derives from a study of blood T cells in healthy people across ages. Study conclusions and caveats: Long-lived and aged donors differed, with more naive CD4+ cells and higher diversity in the long-lived.

Samples each had at least 5 micrograms of total RNA extracted. Primed by a sample-barcoded 5' primer and a J-beta primer mix, a second PCR proceeded for 7 to 11 cycles. Each CDR3 protein is one row after TCRdb ran MiXCR on the 5' RACE reads. The data show about 1.4 million distinct CDR3 sequences, 59% seen once. Comment on this clonotype: Its target is unknown.

Trimming took off 2 bases at V and 7 bases at J, with 15 bases between the two ends. The CDR3 runs 16 residues. The V gene's germline CDR1 is MGHRA and CDR2 YSYEKL. V is TRBV4-1 and J is TRBJ1-6; TRBD1 might be the D (6 bases). Sequences were obtained from blood. The TCR was taken from a man aged 18 to 29 in good health. CDR3 nucleotide sequence: TGCGCCAGCAGCCAACAACAGGGTACATTCAATTCACCCCTCCACTTT. Residues: CASSQQQGTFNSPLHF.